These 32 T cell receptor beta chains came from one sample sequenced in a study of early T cells in non-severe SARS-CoV-2 infection. TCRdb called the 5' RACE reads again in MiXCR, with one record for every CDR3 protein. Of 50,000 to 60,000 distinct CDR3 sequences in the sample, around 10% were seen once. The specimen was whole blood. The receptors derive from an adult who was a healthcare worker with PCR-confirmed SARS-CoV-2 infection or an uninfected control (not recorded which).

Only a few counts were recorded for this clonotype. The chain carries TRBV5-1 and TRBJ1-5; tentative D call: TRBD1 (5 bases). Germline V gene lookup returns CDR1 SGHRS and CDR2 YFSETQ. CDR3 length: 16 residues. Between the trimmed V and J ends, which lost 0 bases and 1 base, there was a span of 11 bases. Here the CDR3 reads CASSLAGLMSNQPQHF. CDR3 sequence (DNA): TGCGCCAGCAGCTTGGCAGGGCTCATGAGCAATCAGCCCCAGCATTTT.

This clonotype occurred many times. The gene calls are TRBV30 and TRBJ2-4, with 9 nucleotides matching TRBD1. CDR1 and CDR2 (germline): GTSNPN, SVGIG (reference sequence). This CDR3 spans 16 amino acids. V was pared by 4 bases and J by 1 base, with 8 bases of the junction left unmatched. CDR3 loop: CAWNPGTGTAKNIQYF. In DNA, the CDR3 is TGTGCCTGGAATCCCGGGACAGGGACGGCCAAAAACATTCAGTACTTC.

This clonotype occurred a few times. V and J are TRBV29-1 and TRBJ1-2; TRBD1 is a possible D gene (5 bases). Trimming took 6 bases from V and 0 from J, leaving 11 bases between them. CDR1 SQVTM and CDR2 ANQGSEA come from the germline V gene. This CDR3 has 13 residues. The CDR3 region is CSVDMTANYGYTF. CDR3 coding DNA: TGCAGCGTGGACATGACAGCTAACTATGGCTACACCTTC.

This clonotype has a handful of counts. The V call is TRBV28, the J call TRBJ1-2; D gene uncertain. V lost 3 bases and J lost 7, with 6 bases in between. The CDR3 is 11 amino acids. CDR1 is MDHEN and CDR2 is SYDVKM in the germline V gene. The CDR3 region is CASSFEGGYTF. For the CDR3, the DNA is TGTGCCAGCAGTTTCGAAGGTGGCTACACCTTC.

The rearrangement uses TRBV19 and TRBJ2-4; a possible D gene is TRBD1 (6 bases). V lost 5 bases to trimming and J lost 2 bases, with 16 bases between them. CDR1 and CDR2 (germline): LNHDA, SQIVND (reference sequence). CDR3 length equals 16 residues. The CDR3 sequence: CASSSRTGTSKNIQYF. The CDR3 DNA reads as TGTGCCAGTAGTTCGAGAACCGGGACATCCAAAAACATTCAGTACTTC.

This clonotype came up many times. The rearrangement uses TRBV14 and TRBJ2-7; 7 positions agree with TRBD1. V lost 1 base to trimming and J lost 7 bases; unmatched junction nucleotides: 16. The CDR3 is 17 amino acids. Germline CDR1 SGHDN, CDR2 FVKESK. The CDR3 coding sequence is TGTGCCAGCAGCCAAGGTGCGAGGGGGCTGCGGAGTGGTGAGCAGTACTTC. It is translated as CASSQGARGLRSGEQYF.

The J gene is TRBJ2-1, the V gene TRBV11-2; 8 nucleotides agree with TRBD1. Per germline, CDR1 SGHAT and CDR2 FQNNGV. CDR3 size: 14 residues. V was pared by 1 base and J by 7 bases, with 3 bases of the junction left unmatched. CDR3 sequence: CASSLGQGMNEQFF. CDR3 coding DNA: TGTGCCAGCAGCTTAGGACAGGGGATGAATGAGCAGTTCTTC.

This clonotype was seen many times. The CDR3 DNA is TGTGCCAGCAGTTTGTGGGAGACGAACACTGAAGCTTTCTTT. This translates into CASSLWETNTEAFF. V is TRBV28 and J is TRBJ1-1; D remains ambiguous. This CDR3 contains 14 residues. Germline V gene lookup returns CDR1 MDHEN and CDR2 SYDVKM. The ends were cut back, 3 bases at V and 1 base at J, with 9 bases in the middle.

The chain combines TRBV20-1 with TRBJ1-2, with D maybe TRBD1 (5 bases). The CDR3 extends over 14 amino acids. V gave up 6 bases and J gave up 2 bases, with 16 bases separating them. The germline V gene has CDR1 DFQATT and CDR2 SNEGSKA (reference sequence). CDR3: CSAVPGRVNYGYTF. In nucleotides, the CDR3 is TGCAGTGCCGTACCGGGACGTGTAAACTATGGCTACACCTTC.

A note on this clonotype: Because it lacks the conserved phenylalanine or tryptophan at the end, this CDR3 is likely a read error. The CDR3 DNA follows: TGCGCCAGCAGCTTAACAGATACGCAGTATCTT. Residues: CASSLTDTQYL. The chain recombines TRBV5-1 with TRBJ2-3; D unclear. V shed 2 bases and J shed 3 bases, with 1 base lying between them. CDR3 size: 11 residues. From germline, CDR1 is SGHRS and CDR2 YFSETQ.

The V gene is TRBV12-5, the J gene TRBJ2-7, with D possibly being TRBD1 (6 bases). CDR1 LGHNT and CDR2 FRNRAP come from the germline V gene. The CDR3 consists of 16 residues. Deletions cut 6 bases from V and 2 bases from J, with 20 bases between. This CDR3 reads CASGSRLGGLTYEQYF. CDR3 coding DNA: TGTGCTAGTGGGTCCCGTCTTGGGGGCCTGACCTACGAGCAGTACTTC. The variable domain in full, with the rest retrieved from reference TRBV12-5 and TRBJ2-7, is DARVTQTPRHKVTEMGQEVTMRCQPILGHNTVFWYRQTMMQGLELLAYFRNRAPLDDSGMPKDRFSAEMPDATLATLKIQPSEPRDSAVYFCASGSRLGGLTYEQYFGPGTRLTVT.

This clonotype was counted at least ten times. The chain carries TRBV2 and TRBJ2-3; D is unclear. CDR3 length equals 12 residues. The germline V gene encodes CDR1 SNHLY and CDR2 FYNNEI. With 10 bases removed from V and 0 bases from J, the gap between germline ends came to 8 bases. CDR3 region: CATSPSTDTQYF. The CDR3 coding sequence is TGTGCCACCTCTCCTAGCACAGATACGCAGTATTTT.

The gene calls are TRBV6-5 and TRBJ1-5, with D possibly TRBD1 on 5 matching bases. Trimming cost V 6 bases and J 7 bases, with 19 bases left between them. Germline CDR1 and CDR2: MNHEY and SVGAGI. CDR3 length: 15 amino acids. The CDR3 loop reads CASSLSWQGGQPQHF. Written as DNA, the CDR3 is TGTGCCAGCAGCCTCTCCTGGCAGGGTGGCCAGCCCCAGCATTTT.

This clonotype was found once. This may come from a read error, since a much larger clone is one base off. V is TRBV3-1 and J is TRBJ1-3; the D is unclear. The CDR3 extends over 14 amino acids. V was cut by 1 base and J by 0 bases, with 4 bases left in between. In germline, CDR1 is LGHDT, CDR2 YNNKEL (reference sequence). The CDR3 sequence is CASSQVFSGNTIYF. The CDR3 bases are TGTGCCAGCAGCCAAGTGTTCTCTGGAAACACCATATATTTT.

The rearrangement joins TRBV29-1 to TRBJ2-6; D is perhaps TRBD1 (6 bases). Germline V CDR1 and CDR2: SQVTM, ANQGSEA. V shed 5 bases and J shed 0 bases, with 14 bases lying between them. CDR3 length: 16 amino acids. CDR3 in amino acids: CSVTGTPTSGANVLTF. CDR3 in DNA: TGCAGCGTTACCGGGACACCTACCTCTGGGGCCAACGTCCTGACTTTC. Full variable domain (missing parts from reference TRBV29-1 and TRBJ2-6): SAVISQKPSRDICQRGTSLTIQCQVDSQVTMMFWYRQQPGQSLTLIATANQGSEATYESGFVIDKFPISRPNLTFSTLTVSNMSPEDSSIYLCSVTGTPTSGANVLTFGAGSRLTVL.

In this sample, this clonotype turned up many times. The chain recombines TRBV5-1 with TRBJ2-1; 11 positions match TRBD2. The germline gives CDR1 SGHRS, CDR2 YFSETQ. V shed 5 bases, J shed 3 bases, and the junction held 4 bases outside the gene matches. The CDR3 extends over 15 amino acids. The CDR3 region has the DNA TGCGCCAGCAGACCGACTAGCGGGGACTACAATGAGCAGTTCTTC. It yields the protein CASRPTSGDYNEQFF.

This clonotype was seen many times. The J gene is TRBJ2-3, the V gene TRBV28; 9 nucleotides match TRBD1. V shed 4 bases, J shed 3 bases, and the junction held 11 bases outside the gene matches. Germline CDR1 reads MDHEN; CDR2 reads SYDVKM. This CDR3 spans 17 amino acids. CDR3 in DNA: TGTGCCAGCAGTTCCCTTGGGGGGGGACAGGGAACAGATACGCAGTATTTT. It is translated as CASSSLGGGQGTDTQYF.

CDR3 DNA: TGTGCCATCAGTGAGTCCAAAGGAACTGAAGCTTTCTTT. Translated, it gives CAISESKGTEAFF. The rearrangement joins TRBV10-3 to TRBJ1-1; D is uncertain. The germline V and J ends were trimmed by 0 bases and 5 bases, with 7 bases remaining between them. Per the germline V gene, CDR1 is ENHRY and CDR2 is SYGVKD. This CDR3 contains 13 residues.

This clonotype was seen repeatedly, ten times or more. This chain links TRBV3-1 with TRBJ2-1; no clear D. V was trimmed by 6 bases and J by 4 bases, leaving 7 bases between them. Germline CDR1 reads LGHDT; CDR2 reads YNNKEL (reference sequence). This CDR3 contains 12 residues. This CDR3 is CASRDVYNEQFF. The CDR3 bases are TGTGCCAGCAGGGACGTATACAATGAGCAGTTCTTC.

The CDR3 sequence is CASSPPGLALGETQYF. The DNA of the CDR3 is TGTGCCAGCAGCCCACCGGGACTAGCGTTAGGAGAGACCCAGTACTTC. V gene TRBV7-6 combines with J gene TRBJ2-5; 10 positions match TRBD2. V lost 5 bases and J lost 4; bases outside the gene matches: 10. Germline CDR1 and CDR2: SGHVS and FNYEAQ. The CDR3 extends over 16 amino acids.

A few counts support this clonotype. The CDR3 here is CASSFAAPGELFF. DNA of the CDR3: TGTGCCAGCAGTTTTGCGGCTCCCGGGGAGCTGTTTTTT. The chain combines TRBV12-3 or TRBV12-4 with TRBJ2-2; D unclear. This CDR3 has 13 residues. V dropped 3 bases and J dropped 6 bases, with 8 bases sitting between them.

This clonotype has ten or more counts. The chain combines TRBV5-4 with TRBJ2-1; a possible D gene is TRBD1 (5 bases). The CDR3 loop spans 14 amino acids. Deletions cut 0 bases from V and 5 bases from J, with 9 bases between. The germline gives CDR1 SGHNT, CDR2 YYREEE (reference sequence). DNA for the CDR3: TGTGCCAGCAGCTTGGGGGGCCGAGACAATGAGCAGTTCTTC. It yields the protein CASSLGGRDNEQFF.

This clonotype showed up just a few times. The chain has TRBV7-6 and TRBJ2-3; no clear D gene. This CDR3 region has 15 residues. From germline, CDR1 is SGHVS and CDR2 FNYEAQ. V lost 1 base and J lost 2, with 10 bases in between. The CDR3 reads CASSLVSYSTDTQYF. The CDR3 region has the DNA TGTGCCAGCAGCTTAGTGTCCTATTCCACAGATACGCAGTATTTT.

This clonotype was seen ten or more times. V usage is TRBV2 and J usage is TRBJ2-3; D is ambiguous. The germline V gene has CDR1 SNHLY and CDR2 FYNNEI. CDR3 length: 13 amino acids. Trimming removed 4 bases from V and 2 bases from J, with 7 bases in between. The CDR3 region is CASSGRATDTQYF. The CDR3 region has the DNA TGTGCCAGCAGTGGTAGGGCCACAGATACGCAGTATTTT.

This clonotype was observed a handful of times. The V gene is TRBV9, the J gene TRBJ2-3; 7 nucleotides match TRBD1. From germline, CDR1 is SGDLS and CDR2 YYNGEE. The junction had 4 bases not matched to a gene; V was cut back by 0 bases and J by 3 bases. This CDR3 is 15 amino acids long. The CDR3 sequence is CASSVEQGRTDTQYF. In nucleotides, the CDR3 is TGTGCCAGCAGCGTAGAACAGGGGCGGACAGATACGCAGTATTTT.

This clonotype was seen more than once but under ten times. The chain uses TRBV28 and TRBJ2-2; D is uncertain. The CDR3 runs to 16 residues. Germline assignment: CDR1 MDHEN and CDR2 SYDVKM. With 5 bases removed from V and 0 bases from J, the gap between germline ends came to 13 bases. This CDR3 is CASSPGDFSNTGELFF. CDR3 coding DNA: TGTGCCAGCAGTCCCGGAGACTTTTCGAACACCGGGGAGCTGTTTTTT.

This clonotype has a count of ten or more. This sequence joins TRBV4-1 and TRBJ2-7; D is perhaps TRBD1 or TRBD2 (7 bases each). The CDR3 spans 12 residues. Germline assignment: CDR1 MGHRA and CDR2 YSYEKL. V was shortened by 3 bases and J by 6 bases, with 9 bases between the two germline ends. Here the CDR3 DNA reads TGCGCCAGCAGCCACAGGGGGGGCGAGCAGTACTTC. Its protein product is CASSHRGGEQYF.

The table lists this clonotype with a few counts. V and J are TRBV12-3 or TRBV12-4 and TRBJ2-3; 14 bases align to TRBD2. This CDR3 has 16 amino acids. The V and J ends lost 5 bases and 5 bases, in that order; junction bases with no gene match: 6. CDR3 coding DNA: TGTGCCAGCAGTCTGGGGACTAGCGGGAGAAAAGATACGCAGTATTTT. Translation: CASSLGTSGRKDTQYF.

This clonotype was seen a few times. In DNA form, the CDR3 reads TGTGCCAGCAGAACTCTGACTAGCGGGGGATCAGATACGCAGTATTTT. It is translated as CASRTLTSGGSDTQYF. This chain connects TRBV28 to TRBJ2-3, with 12 bases matching TRBD2. Germline V gene data show CDR1 as MDHEN and CDR2 as SYDVKM. There are 16 residues in the CDR3. Unmatched junction bases numbered 8, after V lost 6 bases and J lost 4 bases.

The rearrangement joins TRBV4-2 to TRBJ2-3; 9 bases fit TRBD2. With 1 base clipped from V and 8 bases from J, the junction kept 7 bases outside the gene matches. The CDR3 covers 15 residues. Germline lookup yields CDR1 LGHNA and CDR2 YNFKEQ. The chain's CDR3 is CASSQGLAAAGTQYF. CDR3 in DNA: TGTGCCAGCAGCCAAGGACTAGCGGCTGCGGGTACGCAGTATTTT.

This clonotype is a singleton in its sample. The chain uses TRBV3-1 and TRBJ2-7; TRBD2 matches 7 bases. The germline CDR1 and CDR2 sequences are LGHDT and YNNKEL (reference sequence). There are 15 residues in the CDR3. The V segment lost 0 bases and the J segment 2 bases; nucleotides outside the gene matches: 4. The CDR3, as DNA: TGTGCCAGCAGCCAAGATATGGGACTAACCTACGAGCAGTACTTC. The encoded protein is CASSQDMGLTYEQYF.

This clonotype has at least ten counts. This chain connects TRBV29-1 to TRBJ1-1; D ambiguous. V was pared by 4 bases and J by 3 bases, with 12 bases between. The germline V gene has CDR1 SQVTM and CDR2 ANQGSEA. The CDR3 has 13 amino acids. The CDR3 sequence: CSVVPRLDTEAFF. Written as DNA, the CDR3 is TGCAGCGTTGTTCCCAGGTTAGACACTGAAGCTTTCTTT.